This TCR beta chain was sequenced for a study of blood T cell repertoires in COVID-19. Across the whole study: The origin of the acute and convalescent COVID-19 samples was the United States, Italy and Spain. In each case, the material was cDNA or gDNA derived from T cells, B-cell-depleted T cells, or PBMCs.

V gave up 4 bases and J gave up 5 bases; unmatched junction bases: 9. The CDR3 covers 15 residues. Measured with immunoSEQ multiplex PCR; TCRdb has only the in-frame clones, and not every one. The sample consists of 150,000 to 170,000 clones, roughly 80% of them appearing once. This TCR was recovered from a woman of 80 years or more with acute or convalescent COVID-19. The sample was peripheral blood. The V call is TRBV23-1, the J call TRBJ2-7; 9 bases are shared with TRBD1. TRBV23-1 is filed as an ORF, its function uncertain. The CDR3 loop reads CASSPTGTGNNEQYF. CDR3 sequence (DNA): TGCGCCAGCAGTCCCACCGGGACAGGGAATAACGAGCAGTACTTC.